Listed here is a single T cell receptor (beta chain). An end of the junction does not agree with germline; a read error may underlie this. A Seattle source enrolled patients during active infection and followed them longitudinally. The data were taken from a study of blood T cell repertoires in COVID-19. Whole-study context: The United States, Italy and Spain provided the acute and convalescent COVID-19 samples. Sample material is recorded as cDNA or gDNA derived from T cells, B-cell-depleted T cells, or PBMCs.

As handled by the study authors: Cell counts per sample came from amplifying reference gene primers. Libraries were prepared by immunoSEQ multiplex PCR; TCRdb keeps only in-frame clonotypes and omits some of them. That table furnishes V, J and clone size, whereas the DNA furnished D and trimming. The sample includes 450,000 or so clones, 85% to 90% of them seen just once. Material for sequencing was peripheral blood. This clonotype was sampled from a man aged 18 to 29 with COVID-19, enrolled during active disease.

The CDR3 nucleotides read TGCGCCAGCAGCGAAGAACCGGGACAGGGAGGGTATGGCTACACCTTC. Protein sequence: CASSEEPGQGGYGYTF. V usage is TRBV4-1 and J usage is TRBJ1-2, with 9 bases fitting TRBD1. This CDR3 contains 16 residues. Germline V gene sequence: CDR1 MGHRA, CDR2 YSYEKL.